The 31 T cell receptor beta chains below all came from one sample that was sequenced in a study of post-analysis software for immune sequencing data (dated by TCRdb to the mid-2010s). Broader findings and caveats from the paper: About five TRBV segments, including TRBV5-6, TRBV5-1 and TRBV20-1, were significantly more frequent in patients than controls.

The library was produced with PCR. The run used an Illumina HiSeq 2500. Unique molecular identifiers were incorporated into TCR beta cDNA libraries to reduce PCR and sequencing biases. TCRdb trimmed the raw reads at Q25, called clones with MiXCR and kept productive beta chains. All rows with the same CDR3 protein become a single entry with the most common DNA and genes. The sample has 250,000 to 300,000 distinct CDR3 sequences on record, 35% to 40% of them singletons. Clones ranked in the top ten supply under 5.5% of the sample. Their cognate antigens are unknown. What was sequenced was blood. The origin of the receptors is a girl under 18 with multiple sclerosis.

This clonotype occurred many times. The chain uses TRBV12-3 or TRBV12-4 and TRBJ2-1; D is perhaps TRBD2 (6 bases). The CDR3 has 15 residues. Trimming shortened V by 6 bases and J by 9 bases, and 21 bases separated the two germline ends. The CDR3 sequence: CASSPWLGGTGEQFF. For the CDR3, the DNA is TGTGCCAGCAGCCCCTGGCTGGGCGGGACGGGTGAGCAGTTCTTC.

This chain connects TRBV20-1 to TRBJ2-7; no firm D call. The V and J ends lost 3 bases and 3 bases respectively, with 9 bases between them. The CDR3 has 12 amino acids. Germline V lookup: CDR1 DFQATT, CDR2 SNEGSKA (reference sequence). For the CDR3, the DNA is TGCAGTGCTAGGGGCCCTGACTACGAGCAGTACTTC. This gives the protein CSARGPDYEQYF.

About this clonotype: Just one base apart from a much larger clone, this may be a read error. CDR3 in DNA: TGCAGCGTTGAAAGTGGGACAGGGAACACTGAAGCTTTCTTT. Encoded protein: CSVESGTGNTEAFF. V is TRBV29-1 and J is TRBJ1-1; 8 nucleotides agree with TRBD1. This CDR3 is 14 amino acids long. V was pared by 2 bases and J by 1 base, with 3 bases of the junction left unmatched. Germline assignment: CDR1 SQVTM and CDR2 ANQGSEA. The full variable domain, with the rest looked up from reference TRBV29-1 and TRBJ1-1, is SAVISQKPSRDICQRGTSLTIQCQVDSQVTMMFWYRQQPGQSLTLIATANQGSEATYESGFVIDKFPISRPNLTFSTLTVSNMSPEDSSIYLCSVESGTGNTEAFFGQGTRLTVV.

This clonotype was recorded once. The genes are TRBV27 and TRBJ2-1; 7 bases are a match to TRBD1. In germline, CDR1 is MNHEY, CDR2 SMNVEV (reference sequence). The CDR3 length is 13 residues. J gave up 6 bases and V 6 bases, and 5 bases lay outside the gene matches. CDR3 region: CASRKGQFNEQFF. The CDR3 region has the DNA TGTGCCAGCAGAAAGGGACAGTTCAATGAGCAGTTCTTC.

This clonotype occurred many times. The chain links TRBV27 to TRBJ2-7; D unclear. Trimming cost V 4 bases and J 1 base, with 14 bases left between them. Per the germline V gene, CDR1 is MNHEY and CDR2 is SMNVEV (reference sequence). This CDR3 has 15 amino acids. Here the CDR3 DNA reads TGTGCCAGCAGTTCCCCCCACGACGGGTCCTACGAGCAGTACTTC. Its translation: CASSSPHDGSYEQYF.

The rearrangement joins TRBV5-1 to TRBJ1-2; 8 nucleotides agree with TRBD1. The CDR3 sequence is 16 residues long. After removal of 4 bases from V and 5 bases from J, the junction contained 13 bases not matched to a gene. Germline V gene lookup returns CDR1 SGHRS and CDR2 YFSETQ. In nucleotides, the CDR3 is TGCGCCAGCAGCCCCAGGGGGCCCACTACTCGTTATGGCTACACCTTC. Its translation is CASSPRGPTTRYGYTF.

In its sample, this clonotype was seen many times. The chain is built from TRBV13 and TRBJ1-4, with a weak D call TRBD1 (5 bases). The CDR3 covers 16 residues. V was clipped by 2 bases and J by 1 base, with 11 bases between them. In germline, CDR1 is PRHDT, CDR2 FYEKMQ (reference sequence). In DNA, the CDR3 is TGTGCCAGCAGCTTAAAAGGGCAGGGAACTAATGAAAAACTGTTTTTT. Amino acid sequence: CASSLKGQGTNEKLFF.

This clonotype was counted many times. This rearrangement joins TRBV5-1 to TRBJ1-1; D gene uncertain. This CDR3 has 15 amino acids. Looked up from germline, CDR1 is SGHRS and CDR2 is YFSETQ. Trimming removed 3 bases from V and 1 base from J, with 13 bases in between. In DNA, the CDR3 is TGCGCCAGCAGCTCCCAACTCATGAAGAACACTGAAGCTTTCTTT. Encoded protein: CASSSQLMKNTEAFF. The full variable domain, its missing parts supplied by reference TRBV5-1 and TRBJ1-1, is KAGVTQTPRYLIKTRGQQVTLSCSPISGHRSVSWYQQTPGQGLQFLFEYFSETQRNKGNFPGRFSGRQFSNSRSEMNVSTLELGDSALYLCASSSQLMKNTEAFFGQGTRLTVV.

Note on this clonotype: A read error is possible here, since a much larger clone lies one base away. This sequence joins TRBV27 and TRBJ2-5; 7 nucleotides line up with TRBD1. V gave up 6 bases and J gave up 2 bases; unmatched junction bases: 12. The CDR3 loop spans 16 amino acids. Germline V gene data show CDR1 as MNHEY and CDR2 as SMNVEV (reference sequence). CDR3 loop: CASRPDRVSPQETQYF. CDR3 DNA: TGTGCCAGCAGACCCGACAGGGTCTCCCCTCAAGAGACCCAGTACTTC.

The chain joins TRBV12-3 or TRBV12-4 to TRBJ2-2; D is perhaps TRBD2 (6 bases). The V end lost 3 bases, the J end lost 1 base, and 12 bases lay between the germline ends. CDR3 length: 16 residues. In nucleotides, the CDR3 is TGTGCCAGCAGTTTTTTCCCCGGGGGGAACACCGGGGAGCTGTTTTTT. It codes for CASSFFPGGNTGELFF.

This clonotype has at least ten counts. The genes are TRBV6-5 and TRBJ1-2; D remains unclear. The CDR3 consists of 17 residues. Trimming took off 2 bases at V and 6 bases at J, with 22 bases between the two ends. Germline V gives CDR1 MNHEY, CDR2 SVGAGI. The chain's CDR3 is CASSYGRSPGRVNGYTF. For the CDR3, the DNA is TGTGCCAGCAGTTACGGGCGATCCCCGGGGAGGGTCAATGGCTACACCTTC.

The rearrangement joins TRBV5-5 to TRBJ2-5; 9 nucleotides match TRBD1. V was pared by 5 bases and J by 11 bases, with 16 bases of the junction left unmatched. Germline V CDR1 and CDR2: SGHKS, YYEKEE (reference sequence). The CDR3 has 15 residues. CDR3: CASRYLFTGGDEQYF. The DNA of the CDR3 is TGTGCCAGCAGGTACCTATTCACAGGGGGCGATGAGCAGTACTTC.

The chain couples TRBV20-1 to TRBJ2-7; 7 nucleotides line up with TRBD1. V trimming: 6 bases; J trimming: 2 bases; junction bases outside the gene matches: 13. CDR1 and CDR2 from the germline V gene are DFQATT and SNEGSKA (reference sequence). This CDR3 comprises 15 residues. The CDR3 sequence: CSAKLTGQSPYEQYF. The CDR3, as DNA: TGCAGTGCGAAACTCACGGGACAGTCCCCCTACGAGCAGTACTTC.

Details on this clonotype: A much larger clonotype is one base distant, so this may be a read error. The chain couples TRBV6-2 or TRBV6-3 to TRBJ2-1; 7 bases agree with TRBD2. The CDR3 extends over 16 amino acids. The germline gives CDR1 MNHEY, CDR2 SVGEGT. The CDR3 loop is CASSPPKSGAYNKQFF. CDR3 nucleotide sequence: TGTGCCAGCAGCCCCCCCAAGAGCGGGGCTTACAATAAGCAGTTCTTC.

Turning to this clonotype: This may come from a read error, since a much larger clone is one base off. This chain uses TRBV5-6 with TRBJ1-5; D remains unclear. With 6 bases removed from V and 1 base from J, the gap between germline ends came to 8 bases. The CDR3 length is 13 residues. CDR1 and CDR2 (germline): SGHDT, YYEEEE. CDR3 DNA sequence: TGTGCCAGCATCTCCCAAAGCAATCAGCCCCAGCATTTT. Translated: CASISQSNQPQHF.

In this sample, this clonotype turned up many times. V gene TRBV7-9 combines with J gene TRBJ2-7; 14 bases match TRBD2. The CDR3 loop spans 15 amino acids. Per the germline V gene, CDR1 is SEHNR and CDR2 is FQNEAQ (reference sequence). Trimming took 3 bases from V and 5 from J; bases not matched to a gene: 3. Here the CDR3 DNA reads TGTGCCAGCAGCTTGGGGACTAGCGGGAGACACGAGCAGTACTTC. This gives the protein CASSLGTSGRHEQYF. Full variable domain (remainder filled in from reference TRBV7-9 and TRBJ2-7): DTGVSQNPRHKITKRGQNVTFRCDPISEHNRLYWYRQTLGQGPEFLTYFQNEAQLEKSRLLSDRFSAERPKGSFSTLEIQRTEQGDSAMYLCASSLGTSGRHEQYFGPGTRLTVT.

The chain couples TRBV29-1 to TRBJ2-3; no definite D call. V was shortened by 1 base and J by 0 bases, with 8 bases between the two germline ends. The CDR3 consists of 14 residues. CDR1 is SQVTM and CDR2 is ANQGSEA in the germline V gene. CDR3 sequence reads: CSVEGSGSTDTQYF. Here the CDR3 DNA reads TGCAGCGTTGAAGGGTCAGGCAGCACAGATACGCAGTATTTT.

This clonotype came up many times. The DNA of the CDR3 is TGCAGCGTTGTAGAACCACAAGAGACCCAGTACTTC. It is translated as CSVVEPQETQYF. The V and J genes are TRBV29-1 and TRBJ2-5; the D is unclear. CDR1 and CDR2 from the germline V gene are SQVTM and ANQGSEA. The CDR3 is 12 residues long. Trimming cost V 4 bases and J 2 bases, with 8 bases left between them.

Concerning this clonotype: Being one base from a much bigger clone, this may be a read error. The gene calls are TRBV5-1 and TRBJ2-1, with D perhaps TRBD2 (5 bases). With 0 bases removed from V and 13 bases from J, the gap between germline ends came to 20 bases. CDR1 and CDR2 (germline): SGHRS, YFSETQ. This CDR3 region has 15 residues. The CDR3 spells CASSLAGRGLETQFF. CDR3 nucleotide sequence: TGCGCCAGCAGCTTGGCCGGTCGAGGGCTGGAGACCCAGTTCTTC.

As regards this clonotype: A single base separates this from a much larger clone, so it may be a read error. The genes are TRBV20-1 and TRBJ2-3; 8 bases match TRBD2. Germline trimming cut 6 bases from V and 1 base from J; bases unmatched to any gene: 9. This CDR3 contains 15 residues. The germline gives CDR1 DFQATT, CDR2 SNEGSKA (reference sequence). CDR3 sequence: CSAKVAGRGTDTQYF. The CDR3 DNA reads TGCAGTGCGAAGGTAGCGGGGAGAGGCACAGATACGCAGTATTTT.

This clonotype has at least ten counts. This chain links TRBV5-5 with TRBJ2-1; TRBD2 matches 7 bases. Germline CDR1 SGHKS, CDR2 YYEKEE (reference sequence). CDR3 size: 19 residues. With 4 bases clipped from V and 0 bases from J, the junction kept 16 bases outside the gene matches. This CDR3 is CASSPGVGGSPFSYNEQFF. CDR3 nucleotide sequence: TGTGCCAGCAGCCCCGGGGTGGGCGGGAGCCCCTTCTCCTACAATGAGCAGTTCTTC.

The sample holds many counts of this clonotype. This chain links TRBV24-1 with TRBJ2-3, with 8 positions matching TRBD2. V was clipped by 5 bases and J by 1 base; unmatched bases: 7. Germline V gene data show CDR1 as KGHDR and CDR2 as SFDVKD. The CDR3 loop spans 16 amino acids. DNA for the CDR3: TGTGCCACCAGTGCCCAGAACGGGGGGGGCACAGATACGCAGTATTTT. Its translation: CATSAQNGGGTDTQYF.

Regarding this clonotype: A much larger clone differs by one base, so this may be a read error. This chain uses TRBV5-1 with TRBJ2-1; D uncertain. The DNA end is more similar to TRBJ2-7, so the J call may be wrong. In germline, CDR1 is SGHRS, CDR2 YFSETQ. The CDR3 has 14 residues. The CDR3 loop is CASSVGFPYNEQYF. Written as DNA, the CDR3 is TGCGCCAGCAGCGTTGGTTTCCCCTACAATGAGCAGTACTTC.

This clonotype appeared many times. The chain has TRBV2 and TRBJ2-1; 7 bases are shared with TRBD2. This CDR3 is 15 amino acids long. V lost 5 bases, J lost 4 bases, and 8 bases stayed unmatched. Germline lookup yields CDR1 SNHLY and CDR2 FYNNEI. CDR3 in DNA: TGTGCCAGCAGTACCGGGGACTACCTATACAATGAGCAGTTCTTC. This translates into CASSTGDYLYNEQFF. The full variable domain, its missing parts supplied by reference TRBV2 and TRBJ2-1, is EPEVTQTPSHQVTQMGQEVILRCVPISNHLYFYWYRQILGQKVEFLVSFYNNEISEKSEIFDDQFSVERPDGSNFTLKIRSTKLEDSAMYFCASSTGDYLYNEQFFGPGTRLTVL.

The chain carries TRBV5-6 and TRBJ2-1, with 8 positions matching TRBD1. After removal of 3 bases from V and 4 bases from J, the junction contained 3 bases not matched to a gene. The germline V gene encodes CDR1 SGHDT and CDR2 YYEEEE. The CDR3 covers 14 residues. This CDR3 is CASSWGTGYNEQFF. CDR3 DNA: TGTGCCAGCAGCTGGGGGACAGGTTACAATGAGCAGTTCTTC.

This clonotype was observed many times. The rearrangement links TRBV12-3 or TRBV12-4 to TRBJ1-5; D unresolved. Trimming took 2 bases from V and 3 from J, leaving 11 bases between them. The CDR3 spans 15 residues. The CDR3 nucleotides are TGTGCCAGCAGTTTAACCGGGCAGCTCAATCAGCCCCAGCATTTT. As protein: CASSLTGQLNQPQHF.

Ten or more counts support this clonotype. This chain connects TRBV5-6 to TRBJ2-5; D remains unclear. Trimming removed 3 bases from V and 2 bases from J, with 23 bases in between. Germline V lookup: CDR1 SGHDT, CDR2 YYEEEE. This CDR3 has 18 amino acids. CDR3 nucleotide sequence: TGTGCCAGCAGCTCCACAAAAAGGGCCGGAGCGCCGCAAGAGACCCAGTACTTC. It encodes CASSSTKRAGAPQETQYF. Full variable domain (remainder filled in from reference TRBV5-6 and TRBJ2-5): DAGVTQSPTHLIKTRGQQVTLRCSPKSGHDTVSWYQQALGQGPQFIFQYYEEEERQRGNFPDRFSGHQFPNYSSELNVNALLLGDSALYLCASSSTKRAGAPQETQYFGPGTRLLVL.

This rearrangement joins TRBV7-8 to TRBJ1-1; D unresolved. V gave up 5 bases and J gave up 4 bases, with 11 bases separating them. The CDR3 loop spans 13 amino acids. The germline V gene encodes CDR1 SGHVS and CDR2 FQNEAQ. CDR3 amino acids: CASSASGSTEAFF. The DNA for the CDR3 is TGTGCCAGCAGCGCCTCGGGTAGCACTGAAGCTTTCTTT.

About this clonotype: The junction departs from germline at one end; a sequencing error may be responsible. The rearrangement links TRBV12-3 or TRBV12-4 to TRBJ2-7; D possibly corresponds to TRBD1 (6 bases). The CDR3 contains 14 residues. CDR3 region: CASRLGQGYNEQYF. The CDR3 DNA reads TGTGCCAGCAGGTTAGGGCAGGGGTACAACGAGCAGTACTTC.

The genes are TRBV24-1 and TRBJ2-1; tentatively, D is TRBD2 (7 bases). Germline CDR1 is KGHDR and CDR2 is SFDVKD. V was pared by 5 bases and J by 10 bases, with 14 bases between. The CDR3 is made up of 13 amino acids. CDR3 sequence reads: CATSVVGGQEQFF. The CDR3 DNA reads TGTGCCACCAGTGTGGTCGGGGGGCAAGAGCAGTTCTTC.

This clonotype came up many times. The V and J genes are TRBV7-8 and TRBJ2-7; D might be TRBD1 or TRBD2, each matching 5 bases. CDR3 length equals 14 residues. Germline CDR1 SGHVS, CDR2 FQNEAQ. V was trimmed by 1 base and J by 6 bases, leaving 13 bases between them. The CDR3 spells CASSLERDLGEQYF. CDR3 DNA: TGTGCCAGCAGCTTAGAAAGGGACCTAGGCGAGCAGTACTTC. The full variable domain, with the rest looked up from reference TRBV7-8 and TRBJ2-7, is GAGVSQSPRYKVAKRGQDVALRCDPISGHVSLFWYQQALGQGPEFLTYFQNEAQLDKSGLPSDRFFAERPEGSVSTLKIQRTQQEDSAVYLCASSLERDLGEQYFGPGTRLTVT.